This T cell receptor (beta chain) was sequenced during a study of monozygotic twins with inflammatory bowel disease. Germline CDR1 is SGHTA and CDR2 is FQGTGA. This CDR3 is 16 amino acids long. Each donor gave less than 3 ml of peripheral blood. Whole blood, unsorted for T cells, was the source of total RNA. Each UMI, carrying a 6-nucleotide sample barcode, came from template switching. TCRdb re-called the 5' RACE reads and gives one entry per CDR3 protein, without DNA. Its listing shows 300,000 to 400,000 distinct CDR3 sequences. The chain employs TRBV7-3 and TRBJ2-5; TCRdb's D gene call, TRBD1, goes unchecked for lack of DNA. The clonotype was recovered from a human donor with ulcerative colitis or Crohn's disease, or a healthy co-twin of an affected twin (not recorded which). Sequences were obtained from blood. The CDR3 is CASSLTGGTVKETQYF.